This is a list of T cell receptor beta chains from one sample in a study of blood T cell repertoires in COVID-19. Produced via immunoSEQ multiplex PCR; TCRdb's table is partial and in-frame only. In the table there are 200,000 or so clones, roughly nine tenths of which are singletons. The sequencing sample was made of peripheral blood. Source of these receptors: a woman between 65 and 79 years old with acute or convalescent COVID-19. Each CDR3 is given with its conserved first and last residue. D genes are given only for firm matches. Size is stated for part of the rows, as once, few or many counts, or as a class when the clone is expanded.

d_call	v_call	clone_size	j_call	cdr3_aa
NA	TRBV9	NA	TRBJ2-3	CASSVDRLGGGYTQYF
TRBD1	TRBV10-3	NA	TRBJ2-5	CAIRKGTVGAQETQYF
NA	TRBV9	NA	TRBJ2-2	CASSVLGDSGELFF
TRBD1	TRBV18	NA	TRBJ1-3	CASSPDRGGNTIYF
NA	TRBV6-5	NA	TRBJ2-6	CASRAGPSGANVLTF
NA	TRBV6-5	NA	TRBJ1-2	CASSYTQNYGYTF
NA	TRBV5-4	NA	TRBJ2-5	CASSRTEQETQYF
NA	TRBV5-1	NA	TRBJ1-6	CASSLTGLENSPLHF
TRBD1	TRBV28	NA	TRBJ1-2	CASREDRGDGYTF
TRBD1	TRBV7-2	NA	TRBJ1-2	CASSPDRAYGYTF
TRBD2	TRBV9	NA	TRBJ2-7	CASSVAGGNYEQYF
TRBD2	TRBV7-6	NA	TRBJ2-3	CASSQTSGGYTDTQYF
NA	TRBV19	NA	TRBJ2-3	CASASSTDTQYF
NA	TRBV2	NA	TRBJ2-7	CASSLGPPGHQYF
NA	TRBV7-2	NA	TRBJ2-3	CASSFPERGTDTQYF
NA	TRBV24-1	few	TRBJ2-5	CATSDMGAEETQYF
NA	TRBV2	NA	TRBJ1-1	CASSFSRERNTEAFF
TRBD2	TRBV4-1	NA	TRBJ2-3	CASSLGLAGTDTQYF
NA	TRBV19	NA	TRBJ2-1	CASSSPPGLTGDEQFF
TRBD1	TRBV5-1	NA	TRBJ1-1	CASSLSGTDNTEAFF
TRBD1	TRBV12-5	once	TRBJ1-1	CASGWDRANTEAFF
TRBD1	TRBV10-3	NA	TRBJ1-5	CAISAQGANQPQHF
TRBD1	TRBV7-9	NA	TRBJ1-3	CASSPTGGTGNTIYF
NA	TRBV5-1	NA	TRBJ1-2	CASSLAQVGLYGYTF
TRBD1	TRBV5-1	NA	TRBJ2-2	CASSSDREAGELFF
TRBD1	TRBV2	NA	TRBJ1-4	CASSRGTGGEKLFF
NA	TRBV6-6	once	TRBJ2-7	CASKGAGWSQYF
TRBD2	TRBV6-8	NA	TRBJ2-5	CASSYSTRLAPRGRETQYF
NA	TRBV3-1/TRBV3-2	NA	TRBJ1-2	CASSHQDRGYTF
TRBD2	TRBV4-1	NA	TRBJ2-7	CASSPGLAGLGEQYF
NA	TRBV4-3	NA	TRBJ1-2	CASSQDTYRDGYTF
TRBD2	TRBV19	NA	TRBJ2-1	CASSIVGLAGKQFF
TRBD1	TRBV19	once	TRBJ1-1	CASSQQGKNEAFF
NA	TRBV6-5	NA	TRBJ2-7	CASRVGGVPGEQYF
NA	TRBV5-4	NA	TRBJ2-4	CASSPSSGQLAKNIQYF
TRBD2	TRBV6-5	NA	TRBJ2-5	CASRGNIGRETQYF
TRBD1	TRBV3-1/TRBV3-2	NA	TRBJ1-5	CASSQRGQGNQPQHF
NA	TRBV19	NA	TRBJ1-1	CASSIDSGASGVTEAFF
TRBD2	TRBV6-5	NA	TRBJ2-2	CASSYSSGRSGELFF
NA	TRBV18	NA	TRBJ2-5	CASSPINGAQGQETQYF
NA	TRBV14	NA	TRBJ1-6	CASSQGYSPNSPLHF
NA	TRBV24-1	NA	TRBJ2-2	CATSDFSREGTGELFF
TRBD1	TRBV11-3	NA	TRBJ1-2	CASSLGRTGVGYTF